The 11 T cell receptor beta chains below come from one sample, sequenced in a study of shared clonotypes between healthy human individuals. Assay: immunoSEQ multiplex PCR; the TCRdb copy retains only in-frame clones and omits some. The sample consists of 2 million or so clones, roughly 94% of them appearing once. The sample was naive CD4+ T cells sorted from blood. Documented subset: CD45RA+ positively selected. Source of these receptors: a young man in good health.

The gene calls are TRBV18 and TRBJ2-6, with 11 bases identical to TRBD1. The CDR3 is 17 amino acids. V shed 4 bases, J shed 1 base, and the junction held 3 bases outside the gene matches. CDR1 KGHSH and CDR2 LQKENI come from the germline V gene. The CDR3 is CASSQGTGGSGANVLTF. The DNA for the CDR3 is TGTGCCAGCTCACAAGGGACAGGGGGATCTGGGGCCAACGTCCTGACTTTC.

The count of this clone is one. The rearrangement links TRBV6-1 to TRBJ1-1, with a tentative D call TRBD1 (6 bases). The CDR3 loop spans 14 amino acids. Germline V gene sequence: CDR1 MNHNS, CDR2 SASEGT. The ends were cut back, 10 bases at V and 3 bases at J, with 18 bases in the middle. The DNA for the CDR3 is TGTGCCACTAAAGGTGGGGGCGCGGACACTGAAGCTTTCTTT. Translating it yields CATKGGGADTEAFF.

V usage is TRBV2 and J usage is TRBJ2-6; D ambiguous. V was cut by 8 bases and J by 0 bases, with 11 bases left in between. This CDR3 comprises 15 residues. Germline CDR1 is SNHLY and CDR2 is FYNNEI. The CDR3 DNA follows: TGTGCCAGCGGTTCAGGTTACTCTGGGGCCAACGTCCTGACTTTC. Its translation: CASGSGYSGANVLTF.

This chain uses TRBV6-5 with TRBJ1-1; D call uncertain. Trimming took off 5 bases at V and 5 bases at J, with 6 bases between the two ends. The CDR3 spans 11 residues. Germline CDR1 reads MNHEY; CDR2 reads SVGAGI. As DNA, the CDR3 is TGTGCCAGCAGTAAGGAGACTGAAGCTTTCTTT. Amino acids: CASSKETEAFF.

The gene calls are TRBV5-4 and TRBJ2-1, with 12 bases aligning to TRBD2. This CDR3 spans 16 amino acids. Germline CDR1 reads SGHNT; CDR2 reads YYREEE (reference sequence). J lost 6 bases, V lost 3 bases, and 7 bases had no gene match. The CDR3 DNA reads TGTGCCAGCAGCTCGGCCGGGACTAGCGGGTCCAATGAGCAGTTCTTC. Its translation is CASSSAGTSGSNEQFF.

On this clone itself: The sample contains more than one DNA sequence encoding this CDR3. J is TRBJ2-2 and V is TRBV2, with D maybe TRBD1 (5 bases). V lost 2 bases, J lost 4 bases, and 11 bases lay in between. Germline CDR1 is SNHLY and CDR2 is FYNNEI. CDR3 length: 15 amino acids. This CDR3 reads CASSERQGFTGELFF. DNA of the CDR3: TGTGCCAGCAGTGAACGTCAGGGCTTCACCGGGGAGCTGTTTTTT. Full variable domain (remainder filled in from reference TRBV2 and TRBJ2-2): EPEVTQTPSHQVTQMGQEVILRCVPISNHLYFYWYRQILGQKVEFLVSFYNNEISEKSEIFDDQFSVERPDGSNFTLKIRSTKLEDSAMYFCASSERQGFTGELFFGEGSRLTVL.

Comments on this clone: Other nucleotide sequences from this sample produce the same CDR3. The chain links TRBV30 to TRBJ1-3, with no clear D. The CDR3 contains 13 residues. Deletions cut 3 bases from V and 4 bases from J, with 10 bases between. CDR1 is GTSNPN and CDR2 is SVGIG in the germline V gene (reference sequence). The CDR3 DNA reads TGTGCCTGGAGCGTGCCCGGGGGAAACACCATATATTTT. Protein sequence: CAWSVPGGNTIYF. The full variable domain, in which reference TRBV30 and TRBJ1-3 provide the parts outside the CDR3, is SQTIHQWPATLVQPVGSPLSLECTVEGTSNPNLYWYRQAAGRGLQLLFYSVGIGQISSEVPQNLSASRPQDRQFILSSKKLLLSDSGFYLCAWSVPGGNTIYFGEGSWLTVV.

The J gene is TRBJ2-7, the V gene TRBV28; D remains ambiguous. Germline V gene lookup returns CDR1 MDHEN and CDR2 SYDVKM. The CDR3 length is 13 residues. V shed 3 bases and J shed 2 bases, with 8 bases lying between them. The CDR3 sequence: CASSLPATYEQYF. The CDR3 DNA sequence: TGTGCCAGCAGTTTGCCCGCCACCTACGAGCAGTACTTC.

With regard to this clone: The sample carries other DNA sequences with the same CDR3. V and J are TRBV7-2 and TRBJ1-5; TRBD1 aligns across 8 bases. CDR1 is SGHTA, CDR2 FQGNSA, per germline. The CDR3 length is 14 residues. Trimming removed 3 bases from V and 3 bases from J; junction bases left unmatched: 1. DNA for the CDR3: TGTGCCAGCAGCTTGGGACAGGCCAATCAGCCCCAGCATTTT. Amino acids: CASSLGQANQPQHF.

In DNA, the CDR3 is TGTGCCAGCAGCCCTCGACAGGGTTCTTCACCCCTCCACTTT. This translates into CASSPRQGSSPLHF. The chain joins TRBV7-2 to TRBJ1-6, with 7 bases lining up with TRBD1. The CDR3 has 14 amino acids. J gave up 9 bases and V 5 bases, and 7 bases lay outside the gene matches. Germline CDR1 reads SGHTA; CDR2 reads FQGNSA.

V gene TRBV10-3 combines with J gene TRBJ1-1, with a possible D match to TRBD1 (5 bases). V lost 7 bases and J lost 8, with 11 bases in between. Germline V gene data show CDR1 as ENHRY and CDR2 as SYGVKD. This CDR3 region has 11 residues. The CDR3 sequence is CAIKLRDEAFF. CDR3 sequence (DNA): TGTGCCATCAAACTCAGGGACGAAGCTTTCTTT.